This T cell receptor beta chain emerged from a study of neoadjuvant anti-PD-1 for oral cavity cancer. Whole-study context: Around day 43, patients without progression received a fourth nivolumab dose before surgery. Study observations and caveats: Expansion of preexisting intratumoral clones was suggested to aid response.

Remarks on this clone: Its antigen is not known.

The time point here: after neoadjuvant nivolumab, at surgical resection. Assay used: immunoSEQ multiplex PCR; TCRdb lists only in-frame clones, some missing. Among roughly 36,000 clones listed, about 36% were seen once. This CDR3 is built from 15 residues. The V and J ends lost 0 bases and 0 bases respectively, with 5 bases between them. The germline CDR1 and CDR2 sequences are MNHEY and SVGAGI. This sequence originates from a person aged 35-79 years with oral cavity squamous cell carcinoma. Specimen: tumor tissue, collected after nivolumab (anti-PD-1) treatment. The rearrangement uses TRBV6-5 and TRBJ2-2; D ambiguous. CDR3 nucleotides: TGTGCCAGCAGTTACTCACAGACGAACACCGGGGAGCTGTTTTTT. Translation: CASSYSQTNTGELFF.